The entry below describes one T cell receptor (beta chain). The target antigen is unknown. A multiplex PCR was run with 60 Vbeta primers and 13 Jbeta primers. Sequenced by immunoSEQ multiplex PCR; TCRdb stores in-frame clones only, minus some. This repertoire shows roughly 170,000 clones, 78% found once; its top ten account for 13%. The data originate from a study of cytomegalovirus exposure and HLA in healthy donors. Study-level information: Among the approximately 380 donors who were genotyped, 81% fell in the genetic ancestry cluster that is associated with self-reported Caucasian donors.

General study points: Links to common viral pathogens appeared, in a later analysis, for several of the most significant clusters. The productive fraction for most TCR beta V segments was about 87% or about 30% in an earlier analysis. High specificity and sensitivity for cytomegalovirus status were reported for the classifier.

The CDR3 runs to 14 residues. CDR1 and CDR2 from the germline V gene are SGHAT and FQNNGV. The V end was cut by 1 base, the J end by 1 base, with 8 bases between. This chain joins TRBV11-2 and TRBJ2-7; tentative D call: TRBD2 (6 bases). Material for sequencing was PBMCs. This sequence was found in a woman between 50 and 59 years old in good health and CMV-seropositive. The CDR3 DNA reads TGTGCCAGCAGCTTAGGGCTAGCGTCCTACGAGCAGTACTTC. It specifies CASSLGLASYEQYF.